This TCR beta chain was profiled in a study of vaccination and CD4 T cells after COVID-19. Study-wide background: With eight to ten mild cases and one severe, convalescent patients were SARS-CoV-2 positive by nasal swab PCR. Sampling post-COVID took place a median around 99 days after diagnosis (range 35 to 161). At a median 72 days (range 14 to 241) after dose two, post-vaccine samples were obtained.

Note on this clonotype: What it binds is unknown.

MiXCR, applied by TCRdb to the PCR reads, yields one record per CDR3 protein. The sample holds roughly 19,000 distinct CDR3 sequences, 50% to 65% seen once. General study results and limits: Among convalescent patients, a median 86.3% of reactive clones emerged only after vaccination.

The receptor's source is a human donor who had recovered from COVID-19. Sequences were derived from CD4+ T cells from blood, sampled after SARS-CoV-2 vaccination.

CDR3 sequence (DNA): TGTGCCAGCAGCCGGGGACTAGCGGAAGAGACCCAGTACTTC. Translated: CASSRGLAEETQYF. This rearrangement joins TRBV11-3 to TRBJ2-5, with 11 bases aligning to TRBD2. The CDR3 length is 14 residues. Germline CDR1 and CDR2: SGHNT and YENEEA. V lost 5 bases to trimming and J lost 3 bases; unmatched junction nucleotides: 2.